What follows are 26 T cell receptor beta chains derived from one specimen sequenced in a study of control samples from healthy donors and cancer patients. The data were produced by immunoSEQ multiplex PCR, yet TCRdb's version contains in-frame clones alone and is incomplete. The sample carries about 39,000 clones, approximately 87% recorded once. Sequencing input: blood. Source of these receptors: a man aged 55 to 69 in good health.

The chain is built from TRBV6-5 and TRBJ1-6, with 7 positions matching TRBD1. The CDR3 totals 15 residues. Germline loops: CDR1 MNHEY, CDR2 SVGAGI. J lost 9 bases, V lost 2 bases, and 7 bases had no gene match. The chain's CDR3 is CASSYEGARSSPLHF. As DNA, the CDR3 is TGTGCCAGCAGTTACGAGGGGGCTAGGAGTTCACCCCTCCACTTT.

This clone was seen once. The CDR3 protein is CSVRQGIAEAFF. CDR3 coding DNA: TGCAGCGTTCGACAGGGGATCGCTGAAGCTTTCTTT. This chain joins TRBV29-1 and TRBJ1-1, with 8 nucleotides matching TRBD1. The germline V gene has CDR1 SQVTM and CDR2 ANQGSEA. V dropped 5 bases and J dropped 6; count of bases not matched to a gene: 5. This CDR3 region has 12 residues.

In DNA form, the CDR3 reads TGTGCCAGCAGTTTCGGGGACAGGGTAAACACTGAAGCTTTCTTT. This codes for CASSFGDRVNTEAFF. This chain connects TRBV28 to TRBJ1-1, with 9 bases that match TRBD1. The V and J ends lost 3 bases and 2 bases, in that order; junction bases with no gene match: 4. Germline V CDR1 and CDR2: MDHEN, SYDVKM. This CDR3 contains 15 residues. Full variable domain (remainder filled in from reference TRBV28 and TRBJ1-1): DVKVTQSSRYLVKRTGEKVFLECVQDMDHENMFWYRQDPGLGLRLIYFSYDVKMKEKGDIPEGYSVSREKKERFSLILESASTNQTSMYLCASSFGDRVNTEAFFGQGTRLTVV.

Here the CDR3 DNA reads TGTGCCAGCAGCTTAGACGAGGGGGGGGTTTACAATGAGCAGTTCTTC. As protein: CASSLDEGGVYNEQFF. The V call is TRBV11-2, the J call TRBJ2-1, with D possibly matching TRBD2 (7 bases). The CDR3 spans 16 residues. Trimming removed 0 bases from V and 4 bases from J, with 13 bases in between. Germline-derived CDR1 and CDR2 are SGHAT and FQNNGV.

This clone has just a few counts. The chain is built from TRBV11-2 and TRBJ2-3, with 13 bases fitting TRBD2. V trimming: 8 bases; J trimming: 7 bases; junction bases outside the gene matches: 6. In germline, CDR1 is SGHAT, CDR2 FQNNGV. This CDR3 comprises 14 residues. This CDR3 is CASQLAGGPYTQYF. The CDR3 DNA reads as TGTGCCAGCCAACTAGCGGGGGGGCCGTATACGCAGTATTTT.

The V gene is TRBV2, the J gene TRBJ1-5, with a weak D call TRBD1 (5 bases). CDR1 is SNHLY, CDR2 FYNNEI, per germline. V gave up 11 bases and J gave up 7 bases, with 15 bases separating them. The CDR3 runs to 12 residues. CDR3 DNA sequence: TGTGCCGCCCGGGCCGGGGACCAGCCCCAGCATTTT. This sequence encodes CAARAGDQPQHF. The full variable domain, completed using reference TRBV2 and TRBJ1-5, is EPEVTQTPSHQVTQMGQEVILRCVPISNHLYFYWYRQILGQKVEFLVSFYNNEISEKSEIFDDQFSVERPDGSNFTLKIRSTKLEDSAMYFCAARAGDQPQHFGDGTRLSIL.

The chain combines TRBV15 with TRBJ1-4; 8 bases fit TRBD1. CDR3 length: 16 amino acids. Germline V gene lookup returns CDR1 LNHNV and CDR2 YYDKDF (reference sequence). The V segment lost 1 base and the J segment 3 bases; nucleotides outside the gene matches: 4. This chain's CDR3 is CATSRGGQVANEKLFF. CDR3 nucleotides: TGTGCCACCAGCAGAGGGGGACAGGTGGCTAATGAAAAACTGTTTTTT.

The chain employs TRBV7-9 and TRBJ1-2; a weak D match, TRBD1 (6 bases). Germline V lookup: CDR1 SEHNR, CDR2 FQNEAQ (reference sequence). The CDR3 contains 13 residues. V lost 0 bases to trimming and J lost 8 bases, with 10 bases between them. The CDR3 DNA reads TGTGCCAGCAGCTTAGCGTCAGGGGTCGGCTACACCTTC. Its protein is CASSLASGVGYTF.

The CDR3 sequence: CASSLASLSSPGNSPLHF. As DNA, the CDR3 is TGTGCCAGCAGCTTAGCCTCTCTCTCCTCGCCGGGGAATTCACCCCTCCACTTT. The chain has TRBV7-8 and TRBJ1-6; D gene uncertain. CDR3 length: 18 amino acids. From germline, CDR1 is SGHVS and CDR2 FQNEAQ. V was trimmed by 0 bases and J by 7 bases, leaving 19 bases between them.

This chain connects TRBV4-3 to TRBJ1-1; tentatively, D is TRBD1 (5 bases). Trimming took 3 bases from V and 10 from J, leaving 21 bases between them. The CDR3 covers 15 residues. Germline V gene data show CDR1 as LGHNA and CDR2 as YSLEER. The CDR3 sequence: CASSHHGGRSVGAFF. The DNA of the CDR3 is TGCGCCAGCAGCCACCACGGGGGGAGGTCCGTGGGAGCTTTCTTT.

This sequence joins TRBV6-6 and TRBJ2-5; D is unclear. In germline, CDR1 is MNHNY, CDR2 SVGAGI (reference sequence). The CDR3 length is 15 residues. Trimming cost V 2 bases and J 5 bases, with 15 bases left between them. The CDR3 region is CASSYELSVPETQYF. The CDR3 DNA reads TGTGCCAGCAGTTACGAGCTTTCAGTACCGGAGACCCAGTACTTC.

This clone has a handful of counts. The gene calls are TRBV3-1 (or the pseudogene TRBV3-2) and TRBJ2-7, with 12 bases fitting TRBD2. Germline values: CDR1 LGHDT, CDR2 YNNKEL (reference sequence). The CDR3 loop spans 15 amino acids. The ends lost 3 bases at V and 3 bases at J; junction bases unmatched: 3. CDR3 protein: CASSQTSGSFYEQYF. The CDR3 DNA follows: TGTGCCAGCAGCCAGACTAGCGGGAGTTTCTACGAGCAGTACTTC.

The chain combines TRBV18 with TRBJ2-7; 10 positions agree with TRBD2. The CDR3 runs to 14 residues. V gave up 3 bases and J gave up 3 bases; unmatched junction bases: 2. Germline assignment: CDR1 KGHSH and CDR2 LQKENI. The chain's CDR3 is CASSPKRGGYEQYF. For the CDR3, the DNA is TGTGCCAGCTCACCGAAGCGGGGGGGCTACGAGCAGTACTTC. Using reference TRBV18 and TRBJ2-7 for the parts outside the CDR3, the full variable domain is NAGVMQNPRHLVRRRGQEARLRCSPMKGHSHVYWYRQLPEEGLKFMVYLQKENIIDESGMPKERFSAEFPKEGPSILRIQQVVRGDSAAYFCASSPKRGGYEQYFGPGTRLTVT.

The chain carries TRBV18 and TRBJ1-1; 7 bases are shared with TRBD1. The germline gives CDR1 KGHSH, CDR2 LQKENI. The CDR3 consists of 16 residues. V lost 1 base to trimming and J lost 2 bases; unmatched junction nucleotides: 7. The CDR3 spells CASSPLDRASNTEAFF. In nucleotides, the CDR3 is TGTGCCAGCTCACCACTCGACAGGGCGAGTAACACTGAAGCTTTCTTT. Full variable domain (remainder filled in from reference TRBV18 and TRBJ1-1): NAGVMQNPRHLVRRRGQEARLRCSPMKGHSHVYWYRQLPEEGLKFMVYLQKENIIDESGMPKERFSAEFPKEGPSILRIQQVVRGDSAAYFCASSPLDRASNTEAFFGQGTRLTVV.

This chain uses TRBV7-2 with TRBJ1-6; TRBD1 might be the D (6 bases). Germline lookup yields CDR1 SGHTA and CDR2 FQGNSA. This CDR3 contains 17 residues. V gave up 0 bases and J gave up 7 bases, with 16 bases separating them. CDR3 region: CASSLALIRGWNSPLHF. CDR3 coding DNA: TGTGCCAGCAGCTTAGCTCTAATCAGGGGCTGGAATTCACCCCTCCACTTT. Full variable domain (missing parts from reference TRBV7-2 and TRBJ1-6): GAGVSQSPSNKVTEKGKDVELRCDPISGHTALYWYRQSLGQGLEFLIYFQGNSAPDKSGLPSDRFSAERTGGSVSTLTIQRTQQEDSAVYLCASSLALIRGWNSPLHFGNGTRLTVT.

This CDR3 is CASSLDPGSNEKLFF. CDR3 nucleotides: TGTGCCAGCAGCTTAGATCCAGGTTCTAATGAAAAACTGTTTTTT. The chain employs TRBV5-4 and TRBJ1-4; the D is unclear. CDR3 length equals 15 residues. Germline V gives CDR1 SGHNT, CDR2 YYREEE (reference sequence). The V and J ends lost 2 bases and 3 bases respectively, with 11 bases between them.

This clone was picked up a small number of times. The chain uses TRBV30 and TRBJ1-2, with D unclear. The CDR3 extends over 13 amino acids. The germline V gene has CDR1 GTSNPN and CDR2 SVGIG (reference sequence). Trimming took 6 bases from V and 1 from J, leaving 12 bases between them. CDR3 sequence: CACETRFNYGYTF. CDR3 bases: TGTGCCTGTGAGACTCGCTTTAACTATGGCTACACCTTC.

J is TRBJ2-1 and V is TRBV30, with D possibly matching TRBD2 (5 bases). The V gene lost 4 bases and the J gene lost 5 bases, with 15 bases spanning the gap. Looked up from germline, CDR1 is GTSNPN and CDR2 is SVGIG (reference sequence). The CDR3 has 14 residues. The chain's CDR3 is CAWNQGGGHNEQFF. CDR3 DNA sequence: TGTGCCTGGAATCAAGGAGGAGGTCACAATGAGCAGTTCTTC.

The chain employs TRBV28 and TRBJ2-7; TRBD1 matches at 8 bases. The CDR3 is 12 amino acids. Germline V gene sequence: CDR1 MDHEN, CDR2 SYDVKM. The V segment lost 11 bases and the J segment 5 bases; nucleotides outside the gene matches: 8. CDR3 sequence reads: CALGSGGHEQYF. CDR3 bases: TGTGCCTTGGGGTCAGGGGGCCACGAGCAGTACTTC.

V is TRBV7-9 and J is TRBJ1-2; 9 bases agree with TRBD1. This CDR3 has 14 amino acids. Germline V gives CDR1 SEHNR, CDR2 FQNEAQ (reference sequence). V shed 5 bases and J 6 bases; nucleotides not matched to a gene: 7. The CDR3 DNA sequence: TGTGCCAGCAGCGCGTCAGGGACAGGGCATGGCTACACCTTC. It translates to CASSASGTGHGYTF.

The chain uses TRBV7-2 and TRBJ2-7; TRBD2 agrees at 10 bases. The germline CDR1 and CDR2 sequences are SGHTA and FQGNSA. The CDR3 is 13 amino acids. After removal of 7 bases from V and 0 bases from J, the junction contained 0 bases not matched to a gene. The DNA of the CDR3 is TGTGCCAGCACTAGCGGGAGCTCCTACGAGCAGTACTTC. This sequence encodes CASTSGSSYEQYF.

The chain carries TRBV11-3 and TRBJ2-2; 11 nucleotides line up with TRBD1. The V and J ends lost 5 bases and 2 bases, in that order; junction bases with no gene match: 4. Per germline, CDR1 SGHNT and CDR2 YENEEA. The CDR3 runs to 16 residues. CDR3 sequence: CASSRRTGGNTGELFF. The DNA of the CDR3 is TGTGCCAGCAGCCGAAGGACAGGGGGCAACACCGGGGAGCTGTTTTTT. The variable domain in full, completed from reference TRBV11-3 and TRBJ2-2, reads EAGVVQSPRYKIIEKKQPVAFWCNPISGHNTLYWYLQNLGQGPELLIRYENEEAVDDSQLPKDRFSAERLKGVDSTLKIQPAELGDSAVYLCASSRRTGGNTGELFFGEGSRLTVL.

The chain combines TRBV28 with TRBJ2-7, with a tentative D call TRBD1 (7 bases). The CDR3 totals 12 residues. Per the germline V gene, CDR1 is MDHEN and CDR2 is SYDVKM. V dropped 5 bases and J dropped 5 bases, with 10 bases sitting between them. CDR3 DNA sequence: TGTGCCAGCAGTCAGGGGGGAGACGAGCAGTACTTC. It yields the protein CASSQGGDEQYF.

V and J are TRBV18 and TRBJ2-2; a possible D gene is TRBD1 (7 bases). The ends were cut back, 3 bases at V and 1 base at J, with 12 bases in the middle. Germline V gene data show CDR1 as KGHSH and CDR2 as LQKENI. The CDR3 spans 16 residues. The CDR3 DNA is TGTGCCAGCTCACCCCGGAGGGGGCAGAACACCGGGGAGCTGTTTTTT. Translation: CASSPRRGQNTGELFF.

V gene TRBV4-3 combines with J gene TRBJ1-3, with D unclear. The CDR3 loop spans 13 amino acids. Trimming pared 0 bases from V and 5 bases from J, leaving 5 bases between. The V gene's germline CDR1 is LGHNA and CDR2 YSLEER. The CDR3 region is CASSQDHRNTIYF. CDR3 sequence (DNA): TGCGCCAGCAGCCAAGATCATAGAAACACCATATATTTT.

The chain employs TRBV10-2 and TRBJ1-3; the D is unclear. Per the germline V gene, CDR1 is WSHSY and CDR2 is SAAADI. There are 13 residues in the CDR3. DNA for the CDR3: TGCGCTTCGAGGAGTATTGCTGGAAACACCATATATTTT. Residues: CASRSIAGNTIYF.